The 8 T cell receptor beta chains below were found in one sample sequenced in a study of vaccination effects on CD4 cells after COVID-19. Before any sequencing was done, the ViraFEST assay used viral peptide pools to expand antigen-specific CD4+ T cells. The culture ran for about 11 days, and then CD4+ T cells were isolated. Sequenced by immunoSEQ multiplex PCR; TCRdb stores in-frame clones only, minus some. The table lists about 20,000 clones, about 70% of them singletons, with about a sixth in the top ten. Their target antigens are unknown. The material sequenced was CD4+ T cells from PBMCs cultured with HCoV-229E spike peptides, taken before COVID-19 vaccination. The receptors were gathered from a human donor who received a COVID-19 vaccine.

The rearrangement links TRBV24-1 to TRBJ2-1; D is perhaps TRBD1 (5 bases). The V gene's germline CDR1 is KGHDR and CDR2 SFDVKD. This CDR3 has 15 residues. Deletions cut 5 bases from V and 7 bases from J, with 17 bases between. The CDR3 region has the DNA TGTGCCACCAGTGGAATCGGTGCAGGGTTAAATGAGCAGTTCTTC. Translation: CATSGIGAGLNEQFF.

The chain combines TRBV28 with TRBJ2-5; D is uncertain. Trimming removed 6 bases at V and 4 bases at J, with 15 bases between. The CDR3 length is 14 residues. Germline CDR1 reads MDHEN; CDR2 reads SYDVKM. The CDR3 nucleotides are TGTGCCAGCAGGTTGGGCCCAGGTGGAGAGACCCAGTACTTC. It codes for CASRLGPGGETQYF.

The CDR3 bases are TGTGCCAGCAGCTTGGCCGGGTTAGCGGGGGGGCGTCGCACCGGGGAGCTGTTTTTT. Protein sequence: CASSLAGLAGGRRTGELFF. The chain links TRBV5-4 to TRBJ2-2; the match to TRBD2 covers 11 bases. The CDR3 runs 19 residues. CDR1 and CDR2 (germline): SGHNT, YYREEE (reference sequence). The V segment lost 0 bases and the J segment 4 bases; nucleotides outside the gene matches: 11. The full variable domain, rest sourced from reference TRBV5-4 and TRBJ2-2, is ETGVTQSPTHLIKTRGQQVTLRCSSQSGHNTVSWYQQALGQGPQFIFQYYREEENGRGNFPPRFSGLQFPNYSSELNVNALELDDSALYLCASSLAGLAGGRRTGELFFGEGSRLTVL.

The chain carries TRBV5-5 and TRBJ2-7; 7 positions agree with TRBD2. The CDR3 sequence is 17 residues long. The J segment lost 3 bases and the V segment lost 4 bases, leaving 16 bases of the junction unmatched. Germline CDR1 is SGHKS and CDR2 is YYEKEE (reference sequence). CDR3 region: CASSHPLMGGTYYEQYF. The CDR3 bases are TGTGCCAGCAGCCATCCTCTGATGGGGGGGACGTACTACGAGCAGTACTTC. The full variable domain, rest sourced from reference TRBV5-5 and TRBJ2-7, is DAGVTQSPTHLIKTRGQQVTLRCSPISGHKSVSWYQQVLGQGPQFIFQYYEKEERGRGNFPDRFSARQFPNYSSELNVNALLLGDSALYLCASSHPLMGGTYYEQYFGPGTRLTVT.

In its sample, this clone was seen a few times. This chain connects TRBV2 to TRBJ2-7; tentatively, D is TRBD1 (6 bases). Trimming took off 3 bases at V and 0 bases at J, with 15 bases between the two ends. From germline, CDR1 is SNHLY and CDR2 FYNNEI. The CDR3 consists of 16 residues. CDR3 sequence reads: CASSDPGADSSYEQYF. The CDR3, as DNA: TGTGCCAGCAGTGACCCCGGGGCGGACAGCTCCTACGAGCAGTACTTC.

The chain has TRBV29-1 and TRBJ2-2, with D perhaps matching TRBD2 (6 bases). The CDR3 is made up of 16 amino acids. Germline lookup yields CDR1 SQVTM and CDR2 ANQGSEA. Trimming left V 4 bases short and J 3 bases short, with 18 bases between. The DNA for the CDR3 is TGCAGCGTTGTTCTCGAAGGAGGGGCGGACACCGGGGAGCTGTTTTTT. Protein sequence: CSVVLEGGADTGELFF.

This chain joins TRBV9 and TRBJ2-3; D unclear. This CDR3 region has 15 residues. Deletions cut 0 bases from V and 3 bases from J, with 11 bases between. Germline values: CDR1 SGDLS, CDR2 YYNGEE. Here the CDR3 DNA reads TGTGCCAGCAGCGTAGATTTTGCTCGGACAGATACGCAGTATTTT. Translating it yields CASSVDFARTDTQYF.

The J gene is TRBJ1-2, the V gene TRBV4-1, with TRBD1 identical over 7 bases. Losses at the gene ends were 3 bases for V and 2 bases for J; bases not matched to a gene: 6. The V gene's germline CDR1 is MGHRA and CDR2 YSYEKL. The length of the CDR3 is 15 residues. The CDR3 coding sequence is TGCGCCAGCAGCCACGACAGGGACGGGAACTATGGCTACACCTTC. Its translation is CASSHDRDGNYGYTF.